Listed below are T cell receptor beta chains from one sample, sequenced in a study of response to subunit inactivated influenza vaccine. TCRdb re-called the RT-PCR reads with MiXCR, one entry per CDR3 protein. This table holds over 450,000 distinct CDR3 sequences, approximately 12% found once. The sequencing used PBMCs from blood, collected roughly 48 days after vaccination. The receptors come from a man aged 50 or older who received an inactivated influenza vaccine. CDR3s include the opening cysteine and the closing phenylalanine or tryptophan.

v_gene: TRBV2; CDR3aa: CASSEEQGAVDEQFF
v_gene: TRBV5-1; CDR3aa: CASSLGGARSGANVLTF
v_gene: TRBV25-1; CDR3aa: CASSAESNTEAFF
v_gene: TRBV9; CDR3aa: CASSPREGGRSGYTF
v_gene: TRBV5-1; CDR3aa: CASSSLRENTGELFF
v_gene: TRBV11-2; CDR3aa: CASSLAGTTNGELFF
v_gene: TRBV5-5; CDR3aa: CASSSSHTEAFF
v_gene: TRBV11-2; CDR3aa: CASSLGVLAGGIKSTQYF
v_gene: TRBV19; CDR3aa: CASSIKSNQPQHF
v_gene: TRBV10-3; CDR3aa: CAHGRQGGTSDTQYF
v_gene: TRBV3-1; CDR3aa: CASGYTGSSYEQYF
v_gene: TRBV5-1; CDR3aa: CASSAYSDDGDTQYF
v_gene: TRBV5-1; CDR3aa: CASSEPTGRTEAFF
v_gene: TRBV20-1; CDR3aa: CSASYRGRKPYNEQFF
v_gene: TRBV29-1; CDR3aa: CSATGLGSSGANVLTF
v_gene: TRBV20-1; CDR3aa: CSAPNPSAFYEQYF
v_gene: TRBV25-1; CDR3aa: CASSETGTNQPQHF
v_gene: TRBV5-1; CDR3aa: CASHLVSGPYNEQFF
v_gene: TRBV4-2; CDR3aa: CASRLWGLGRYEQYF
v_gene: TRBV11-2; CDR3aa: CASSLPATYELFF
v_gene: TRBV2; CDR3aa: CASSYVADTQYF
v_gene: TRBV4-3; CDR3aa: CASSQEAQGRYEQYF
v_gene: TRBV6-2/TRBV6-3; CDR3aa: CASSKDRFRNTGELFF
v_gene: TRBV6-1; CDR3aa: CASWILEGLGEQYF
v_gene: TRBV6-2/TRBV6-3; CDR3aa: CASTNRGNEQFF
v_gene: TRBV10-3; CDR3aa: CAISESKLLSSGTYEQYF
v_gene: TRBV7-8; CDR3aa: CASSLDSGTSEETQYF
v_gene: TRBV6-1; CDR3aa: CASSPGLLGRDTQYF
v_gene: TRBV20-1; CDR3aa: CSAPGLAGGLGTDTQYF
v_gene: TRBV9; CDR3aa: CASKRANTGELFF
v_gene: TRBV6-5; CDR3aa: CASRGIETQYF
v_gene: TRBV9; CDR3aa: CASNPGAPGTGELFF
v_gene: TRBV5-5; CDR3aa: CASSLTVFRTEAFF
v_gene: TRBV12-1; CDR3aa: CASSSWRDHSNQPQHF
v_gene: TRBV5-1; CDR3aa: CASSLGQSGANVLTF
v_gene: TRBV9; CDR3aa: CASSVGDSDTYEQYF
v_gene: TRBV9; CDR3aa: CASQGLAGGPEETQYF
v_gene: TRBV20-1; CDR3aa: CSAYPGTSGNEKFF
v_gene: TRBV7-9; CDR3aa: CASSFAAVAGELFF
v_gene: TRBV12-3/TRBV12-4; CDR3aa: CASSQRTRNYGYTF
v_gene: TRBV10-3; CDR3aa: CAISPGQGTEAFF
v_gene: TRBV18; CDR3aa: CASPHGTGSTDTQYF
v_gene: TRBV2; CDR3aa: CASRGEAYGYTF
v_gene: TRBV2; CDR3aa: CASRDRGIRGYTF
v_gene: TRBV5-6; CDR3aa: CASSLVVSSGDTQYF
v_gene: TRBV7-2; CDR3aa: CASRGDKGGTFF